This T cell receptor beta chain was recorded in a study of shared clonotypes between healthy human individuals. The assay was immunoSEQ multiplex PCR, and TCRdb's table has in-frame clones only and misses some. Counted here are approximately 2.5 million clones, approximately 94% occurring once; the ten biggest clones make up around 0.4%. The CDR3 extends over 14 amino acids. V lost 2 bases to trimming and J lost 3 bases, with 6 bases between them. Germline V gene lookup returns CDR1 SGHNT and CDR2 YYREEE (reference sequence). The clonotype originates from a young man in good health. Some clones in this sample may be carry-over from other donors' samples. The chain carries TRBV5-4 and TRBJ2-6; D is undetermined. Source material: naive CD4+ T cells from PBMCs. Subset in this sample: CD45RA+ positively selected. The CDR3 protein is CASSFAVGANVLTF. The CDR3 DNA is TGTGCCAGCAGCTTCGCGGTTGGGGCCAACGTCCTGACTTTC. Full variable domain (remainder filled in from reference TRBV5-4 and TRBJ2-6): ETGVTQSPTHLIKTRGQQVTLRCSSQSGHNTVSWYQQALGQGPQFIFQYYREEENGRGNFPPRFSGLQFPNYSSELNVNALELDDSALYLCASSFAVGANVLTFGAGSRLTVL.